This TCR beta chain originates from a study of persistence of HIV-infected CD4 T cells. Overall study context: Donors were ART-treated; their CMV- and Gag-responding CD4+ T cells were isolated.

The CDR3 contains 14 residues. V lost 4 bases and J 2 bases, leaving 8 bases between the germline ends. Looked up from germline, CDR1 is KGHSH and CDR2 is LQKENI. The immunoSEQ assay was version 4, run in survey mode. Each sample used up to 1 ug genomic DNA diluted to around 9.5 ng/uL. TCRdb's copy holds only in-frame clones and misses some; the assay was immunoSEQ multiplex PCR. The sample yields approximately 31,000 clones, roughly 82% seen once. Broader study findings: Degenerate expanded CDR3beta sequences were enriched among CMV- and Gag-responding cells.

To note about this clone: Its specificity is not known.

Cells were stimulated with CMV-infected fibroblast lysates at roughly 9.1 ug/mL. Sorted nonresponding memory CD4+ T cells were CD40L-negative, CD69-negative, CD45RO-high. CD8+ T cells were removed from PBMCs prior to stimulation. The sequence derives from an adult woman with HIV who was CMV-seropositive. This specimen consisted of CD4+ T cells sorted from PBMCs after roughly 18-hour stimulation, obtained from a patient who received antiretroviral therapy. The V call is TRBV18, the J call TRBJ1-4; D unresolved. The CDR3 coding sequence is TGTGCCAGCTCACGGGAGATTACTAATGAAAAACTGTTTTTT. Translation gives CASSREITNEKLFF.